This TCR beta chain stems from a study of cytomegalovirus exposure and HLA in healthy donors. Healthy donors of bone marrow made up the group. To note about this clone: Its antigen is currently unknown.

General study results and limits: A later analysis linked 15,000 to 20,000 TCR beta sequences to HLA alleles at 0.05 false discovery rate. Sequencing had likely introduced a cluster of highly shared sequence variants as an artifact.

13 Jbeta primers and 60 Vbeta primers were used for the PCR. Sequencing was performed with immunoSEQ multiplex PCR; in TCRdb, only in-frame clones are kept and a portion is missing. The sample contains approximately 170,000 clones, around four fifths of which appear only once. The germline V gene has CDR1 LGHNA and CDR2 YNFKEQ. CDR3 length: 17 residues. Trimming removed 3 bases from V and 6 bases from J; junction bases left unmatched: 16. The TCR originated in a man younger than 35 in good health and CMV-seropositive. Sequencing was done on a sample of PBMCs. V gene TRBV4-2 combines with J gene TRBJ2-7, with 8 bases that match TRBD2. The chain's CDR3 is CASSQGSGLAPTGEQYF. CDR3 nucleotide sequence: TGTGCCAGCAGCCAGGGATCCGGACTAGCCCCTACGGGCGAGCAGTACTTC.